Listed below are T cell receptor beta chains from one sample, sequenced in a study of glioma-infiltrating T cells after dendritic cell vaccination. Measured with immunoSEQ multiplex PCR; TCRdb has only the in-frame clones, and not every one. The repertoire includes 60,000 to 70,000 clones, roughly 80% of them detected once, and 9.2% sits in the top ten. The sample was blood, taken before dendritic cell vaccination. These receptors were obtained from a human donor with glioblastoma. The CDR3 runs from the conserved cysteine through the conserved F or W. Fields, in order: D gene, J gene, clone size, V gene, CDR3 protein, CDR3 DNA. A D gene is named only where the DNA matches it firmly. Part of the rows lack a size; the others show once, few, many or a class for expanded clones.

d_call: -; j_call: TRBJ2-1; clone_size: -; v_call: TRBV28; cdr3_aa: CATTGGGVYNEQFF; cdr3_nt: TGTGCCACCACAGGAGGGGGGGTTTACAATGAGCAGTTCTTC
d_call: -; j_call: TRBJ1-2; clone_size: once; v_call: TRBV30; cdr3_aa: CAWSVPPQQGYTF; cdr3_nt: TGTGCCTGGAGTGTACCCCCTCAACAGGGCTACACCTTC
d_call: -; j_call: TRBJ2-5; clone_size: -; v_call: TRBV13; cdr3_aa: CASETKAQETQYF; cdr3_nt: TGTGCCAGCGAGACTAAGGCCCAAGAGACCCAGTACTTC
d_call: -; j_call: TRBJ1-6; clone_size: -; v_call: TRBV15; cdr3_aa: CATSRDLQGDSPLHF; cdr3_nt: TGTGCCACCAGCAGAGATCTACAGGGCGATTCACCCCTCCACTTT
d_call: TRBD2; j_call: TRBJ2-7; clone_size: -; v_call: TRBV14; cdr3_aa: CASSISGGFYEQYF; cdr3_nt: TGTGCCAGCAGCATTAGCGGGGGTTTTTACGAGCAGTACTTC
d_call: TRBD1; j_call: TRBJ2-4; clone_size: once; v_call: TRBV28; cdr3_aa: CATWTGVAKNIQYF; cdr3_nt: TGTGCCACCTGGACAGGGGTGGCCAAAAACATTCAGTACTTC
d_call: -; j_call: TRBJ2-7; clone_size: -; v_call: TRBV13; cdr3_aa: CASSLQGPGEQYF; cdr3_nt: TGTGCCAGCAGCTTACAGGGGCCAGGGGAGCAGTACTTC
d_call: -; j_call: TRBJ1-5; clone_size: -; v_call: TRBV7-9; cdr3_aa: CASSLAVGDQPQHF; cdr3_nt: TGTGCCAGCAGCTTGGCGGTCGGAGATCAGCCCCAGCATTTT
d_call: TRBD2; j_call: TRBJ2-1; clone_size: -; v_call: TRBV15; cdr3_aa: CATSRERGGYNEQFF; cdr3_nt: TGTGCCACCAGCAGGGAGCGGGGGGGCTACAATGAGCAGTTCTTC
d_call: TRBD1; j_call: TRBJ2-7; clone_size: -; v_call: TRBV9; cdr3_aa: CASSVGDRGFYEQYF; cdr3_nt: TGTGCCAGCAGCGTAGGAGACAGGGGATTCTACGAGCAGTACTTC
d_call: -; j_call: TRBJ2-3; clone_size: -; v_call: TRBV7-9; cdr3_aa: CASSALSSTDTQYF; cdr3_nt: TGTGCCAGCAGCGCCCTATCTAGCACAGATACGCAGTATTTT
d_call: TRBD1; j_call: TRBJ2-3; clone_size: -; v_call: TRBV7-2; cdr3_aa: CASRQPGQSTDTQYF; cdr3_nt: TGTGCCAGCAGACAGCCGGGACAGAGCACAGATACGCAGTATTTT
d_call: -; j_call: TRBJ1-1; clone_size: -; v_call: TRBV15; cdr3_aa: CATSRDTGTEAFF; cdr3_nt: TGTGCCACCAGCAGAGATACTGGCACTGAAGCTTTCTTT
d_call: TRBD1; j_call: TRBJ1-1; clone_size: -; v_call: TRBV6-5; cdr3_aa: CASSSLNYYRGAFF; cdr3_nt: TGTGCCAGCAGTTCCCTCAACTACTACAGGGGAGCTTTCTTT
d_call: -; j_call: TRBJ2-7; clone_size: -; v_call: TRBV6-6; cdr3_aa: CASKDGGSHEQYF; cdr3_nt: TGTGCCAGCAAAGACGGAGGGTCCCACGAGCAGTACTTC
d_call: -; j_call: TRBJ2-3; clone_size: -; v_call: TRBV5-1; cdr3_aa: CASSSGPGGLDTQYF; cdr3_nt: TGCGCCAGCAGCTCGGGACCGGGGGGCTTGGATACGCAGTATTTT
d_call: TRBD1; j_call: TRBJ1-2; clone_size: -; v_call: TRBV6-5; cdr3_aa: CASSMRQGYGYTF; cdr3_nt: TGTGCCAGCAGTATGAGACAGGGATATGGCTACACCTTC
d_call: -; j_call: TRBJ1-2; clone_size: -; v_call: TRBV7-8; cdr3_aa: CASSLGQASYYGYTF; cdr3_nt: TGTGCCAGCAGCTTGGGCCAGGCCTCGTATTATGGCTACACCTTC
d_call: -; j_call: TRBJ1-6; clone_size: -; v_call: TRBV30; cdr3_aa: CAWSPGEYNSPLHF; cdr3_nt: TGTGCCTGGAGTCCGGGAGAGTATAATTCACCCCTCCACTTT
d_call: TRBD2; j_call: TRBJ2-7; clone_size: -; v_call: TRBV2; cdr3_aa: CASKAQGGSYEQYF; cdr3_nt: TGTGCCAGCAAGGCCCAGGGAGGGTCCTACGAGCAGTACTTC
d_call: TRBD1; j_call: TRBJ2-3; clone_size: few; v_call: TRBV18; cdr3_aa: CASSRGQGSYSSSTDTQYF; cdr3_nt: TGTGCCAGCTCACGCGGACAGGGGTCCTATTCCTCTAGCACAGATACGCAGTATTTT
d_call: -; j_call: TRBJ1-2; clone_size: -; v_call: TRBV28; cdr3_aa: CASDRRNYGYTF; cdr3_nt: TGTGCCAGTGACAGGCGAAACTATGGCTACACCTTC
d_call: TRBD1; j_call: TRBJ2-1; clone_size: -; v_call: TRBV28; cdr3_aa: CASNTFRTGGRNEQFF; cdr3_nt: TGTGCCAGCAACACCTTCCGGACAGGGGGGCGAAATGAGCAGTTCTTC
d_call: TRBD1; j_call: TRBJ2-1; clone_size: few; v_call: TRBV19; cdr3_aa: CASKTDRDRGYNEQFF; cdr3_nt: TGTGCCAGTAAGACCGACCGGGACAGGGGCTACAATGAGCAGTTCTTC
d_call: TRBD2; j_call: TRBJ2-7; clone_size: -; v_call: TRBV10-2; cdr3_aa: CASREAGSSYEQYF; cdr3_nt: TGCGCCAGCAGGGAAGCGGGAAGCTCCTACGAGCAGTACTTC
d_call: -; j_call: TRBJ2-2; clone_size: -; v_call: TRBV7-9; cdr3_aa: CASSLGGGLNTGELFF; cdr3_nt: TGTGCCAGCAGCTTAGGGGGGGGCCTGAACACCGGGGAGCTGTTTTTT
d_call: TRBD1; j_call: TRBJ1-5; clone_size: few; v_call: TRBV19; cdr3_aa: CASRRTGGNQPQHF; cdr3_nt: TGTGCCAGTAGGCGGACAGGGGGCAATCAGCCCCAGCATTTT
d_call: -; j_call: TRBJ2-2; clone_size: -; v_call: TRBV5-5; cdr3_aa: CASSLFPRAGELFF; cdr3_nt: TGTGCCAGCAGCTTGTTCCCCAGGGCCGGGGAGCTGTTTTTT
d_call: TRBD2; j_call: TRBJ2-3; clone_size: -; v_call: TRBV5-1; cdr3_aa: CASSLGRSGGQTDTQYF; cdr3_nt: TGCGCCAGCAGCTTGGGTCGTAGCGGGGGGCAAACAGATACGCAGTATTTT
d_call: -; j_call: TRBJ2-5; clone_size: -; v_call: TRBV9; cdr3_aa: CASSVALGLGETQYF; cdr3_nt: TGTGCCAGCAGCGTAGCGCTGGGGCTAGGAGAGACCCAGTACTTC